The 28 T cell receptor beta chains in this list originate from one sample, sequenced in a study of beta chain features in type 1 diabetes. Since all of the isolated RNA was reverse transcribed, expressed TCRB transcripts were what got sequenced. Sequencing was performed with immunoSEQ multiplex PCR; in TCRdb, only in-frame clones are kept and a portion is missing. The table lists roughly 230,000 clones, over 8.5% of them singletons. The material sequenced was naive CD4+ T cells from blood. All receptors come from a woman between 18 and 30 years old in good health.

This chain connects TRBV5-4 to TRBJ1-1; D not certain. The CDR3 is 15 amino acids. The V gene's germline CDR1 is SGHNT and CDR2 YYREEE (reference sequence). The V gene lost 4 bases and the J gene lost 0 bases, with 13 bases spanning the gap. CDR3 sequence reads: CASSPRGIMNTEAFF. The CDR3 nucleotides read TGTGCCAGCAGCCCCCGGGGAATCATGAACACTGAAGCTTTCTTT.

This clone has just a few counts. The chain couples TRBV5-6 to TRBJ2-5; no firm D call. CDR1 SGHDT and CDR2 YYEEEE come from the germline V gene. V lost 0 bases and J 1 base, leaving 10 bases between the germline ends. The length of the CDR3 is 15 residues. CDR3 sequence reads: CASSLVGSGQETQYF. The CDR3 nucleotides read TGTGCCAGCAGCTTGGTTGGCTCGGGCCAAGAGACCCAGTACTTC.

This chain's CDR3 is CASSRDIYSYEQYF. CDR3 sequence (DNA): TGTGCCAGCAGCAGAGACATATACTCCTACGAGCAGTACTTC. The V gene is TRBV7-9, the J gene TRBJ2-7; D is unclear. Germline CDR1 and CDR2: SEHNR and FQNEAQ (reference sequence). Trimming cost V 5 bases and J 0 bases, with 11 bases left between them. CDR3 length equals 14 residues.

V usage is TRBV27 and J usage is TRBJ1-4; D remains unclear. The CDR3 covers 15 residues. V was trimmed by 5 bases and J by 1 base, leaving 11 bases between them. The germline V gene has CDR1 MNHEY and CDR2 SMNVEV (reference sequence). Written as DNA, the CDR3 is TGTGCCAGCAGTCCCTCGGGAGGAACTAATGAAAAACTGTTTTTT. This sequence encodes CASSPSGGTNEKLFF.

A few counts support this clone. V and J are TRBV7-9 and TRBJ1-2; D is uncertain. The germline CDR1 and CDR2 sequences are SEHNR and FQNEAQ (reference sequence). The CDR3 loop spans 13 amino acids. V lost 1 base, J lost 8 bases, and 11 bases lay in between. CDR3 DNA sequence: TGTGCCAGCAGCTTAGAACGCGGTCTCGGCTACACCTTC. Protein sequence: CASSLERGLGYTF.

In its sample, this clone was seen a few times. The rearrangement uses TRBV9 and TRBJ2-7; 8 bases line up with TRBD1. V lost 0 bases, J lost 4 bases, and 6 bases stayed unmatched. This CDR3 has 15 amino acids. Per germline, CDR1 SGDLS and CDR2 YYNGEE. Here the CDR3 reads CASSVAPGQAYEQYF. The CDR3 region has the DNA TGTGCCAGCAGCGTAGCTCCGGGACAGGCTTACGAGCAGTACTTC.

The chain uses TRBV9 and TRBJ2-1; possible D gene TRBD2, 5 bases. Per germline, CDR1 SGDLS and CDR2 YYNGEE. V lost 1 base and J 4 bases, leaving 9 bases between the germline ends. There are 14 residues in the CDR3. The CDR3 DNA sequence: TGTGCCAGCAGCGTAACGGGATTATACAATGAGCAGTTCTTC. Translated: CASSVTGLYNEQFF.

This clone was seen only a few times. The gene calls are TRBV23-1 and TRBJ2-6, with D possibly being TRBD1 (6 bases). TRBV23-1 is an ORF, with its function uncertain. Trimming pared 3 bases from V and 0 bases from J, leaving 24 bases between. The CDR3 spans 21 residues. CDR3 loop: CASSHARGRNCQGSGANVLTF. In nucleotides, the CDR3 is TGCGCCAGCAGTCACGCCAGGGGCAGAAATTGTCAAGGCTCTGGGGCCAACGTCCTGACTTTC.

This chain connects TRBV9 to TRBJ2-1; the match to TRBD2 covers 11 bases. Germline V gene lookup returns CDR1 SGDLS and CDR2 YYNGEE. The CDR3 contains 14 residues. The ends lost 3 bases at V and 8 bases at J; junction bases unmatched: 4. The CDR3 is CASSASGRSDEQFF. In nucleotides, the CDR3 is TGTGCCAGCAGCGCTAGCGGGAGGTCCGATGAGCAGTTCTTC.

The chain joins TRBV5-1 to TRBJ2-1; D may be TRBD1 (6 bases). From germline, CDR1 is SGHRS and CDR2 YFSETQ. The CDR3 length is 14 residues. V was shortened by 3 bases and J by 7 bases, with 14 bases between the two germline ends. CDR3 in DNA: TGCGCCAGCAGCTACGGACAGCTAGGTAATGAGCAGTTCTTC. Translating gives CASSYGQLGNEQFF.

This clone was counted between two and nine times. The sample holds other DNA sequences that translate to the same CDR3. For the CDR3, the DNA is TGCGCCAGCAGCTTGGGACTAGCGGGGTCCGAGACCCAGTACTTC. Protein sequence: CASSLGLAGSETQYF. The genes are TRBV5-1 and TRBJ2-5; 11 bases are shared with TRBD2. V lost 0 bases to trimming and J lost 5 bases; unmatched junction nucleotides: 3. This CDR3 region has 15 residues. Germline V gene data show CDR1 as SGHRS and CDR2 as YFSETQ.

There are a few counts of this clone. The chain carries TRBV25-1 and TRBJ1-1, with D possibly being TRBD1 (5 bases). Germline CDR1 reads MGHDK; CDR2 reads SYGVNS. The CDR3 extends over 16 amino acids. V was shortened by 1 base and J by 1 base, with 13 bases between the two germline ends. The CDR3 here is CASSELGDLKNTEAFF. The CDR3 nucleotides are TGTGCCAGCAGTGAATTAGGGGATTTAAAGAACACTGAAGCTTTCTTT. Full variable domain (rest looked up from reference TRBV25-1 and TRBJ1-1): EADIYQTPRYLVIGTGKKITLECSQTMGHDKMYWYQQDPGMELHLIHYSYGVNSTEKGDLSSESTVSRIRTEHFPLTLESARPSHTSQYLCASSELGDLKNTEAFFGQGTRLTVV.

This chain links TRBV5-1 with TRBJ2-5, with 7 bases aligning to TRBD1. CDR1 SGHRS and CDR2 YFSETQ come from the germline V gene. The CDR3 has 15 residues. Trimming cost V 4 bases and J 2 bases; bases outside gene matches: 8. CDR3 sequence (DNA): TGCGCCAGCAGCATAGGGACAGCAGAACAAGAGACCCAGTACTTC. It is translated as CASSIGTAEQETQYF.

J is TRBJ2-2 and V is TRBV5-1, with 11 bases matching TRBD2. Germline V gives CDR1 SGHRS, CDR2 YFSETQ. The CDR3 covers 16 residues. V was clipped by 4 bases and J by 4 bases; unmatched bases: 6. CDR3 coding DNA: TGCGCCAGCAGCCTGACTAGCGGGACCGTCACCGGGGAGCTGTTTTTT. Translated: CASSLTSGTVTGELFF.

In its sample, this clone was seen a few times. J is TRBJ2-1 and V is TRBV19; 9 nucleotides agree with TRBD2. The CDR3 has 14 amino acids. The junction had 8 bases not matched to a gene; V was cut back by 4 bases and J by 10 bases. Germline lookup yields CDR1 LNHDA and CDR2 SQIVND (reference sequence). CDR3 loop: CASSKAGGPWEQFF. The CDR3 coding sequence is TGTGCCAGTAGTAAGGCGGGGGGGCCCTGGGAGCAGTTCTTC.

This clone was observed a handful of times. The gene calls are TRBV18 and TRBJ1-2; 7 bases map to TRBD1. Trimming removed 2 bases from V and 8 bases from J; junction bases left unmatched: 8. CDR1 KGHSH and CDR2 LQKENI come from the germline V gene. The CDR3 covers 14 residues. As DNA, the CDR3 is TGTGCCAGCTCACCATATTACAGGGGAATAGGCTACACCTTC. Its translation is CASSPYYRGIGYTF.

V and J are TRBV5-4 and TRBJ2-5; the D is unclear. V was cut by 0 bases and J by 3 bases, with 6 bases left in between. CDR3 size: 13 residues. Germline V gives CDR1 SGHNT, CDR2 YYREEE (reference sequence). The DNA for the CDR3 is TGTGCCAGCAGCTTGGGTAGCAAAGAGACCCAGTACTTC. This gives the protein CASSLGSKETQYF.

This clone came up a few times. The genes are TRBV2 and TRBJ2-7; D is unresolved. The germline V gene has CDR1 SNHLY and CDR2 FYNNEI. V lost 7 bases and J 5 bases, leaving 9 bases between the germline ends. The CDR3 sequence is 11 residues long. CDR3 in DNA: TGTGCCAGCACTCCTTACAACGAGCAGTACTTC. As protein: CASTPYNEQYF.

The CDR3 spells CASSLAVMTDTQYF. The DNA of the CDR3 is TGTGCCAGCAGCTTGGCGGTTATGACAGATACGCAGTATTTT. The chain is built from TRBV5-6 and TRBJ2-3; D unclear. Trimming took 0 bases from V and 3 from J, leaving 8 bases between them. Germline-derived CDR1 and CDR2 are SGHDT and YYEEEE. This CDR3 contains 14 residues.

The J gene is TRBJ1-6, the V gene TRBV6-1, with D possibly matching TRBD1 (5 bases). Germline CDR1 MNHNS, CDR2 SASEGT. This CDR3 comprises 14 residues. The V end lost 2 bases, the J end lost 7 bases, and 9 bases lay between the germline ends. For the CDR3, the DNA is TGTGCCAGCAGTGAACAGGGCGCGAATTCACCCCTCCACTTT. Amino acids: CASSEQGANSPLHF.

V and J are TRBV18 and TRBJ1-2, with TRBD1 matching over 8 bases. After removal of 3 bases from V and 7 bases from J, the junction contained 4 bases not matched to a gene. Germline assignment: CDR1 KGHSH and CDR2 LQKENI. The CDR3 has 13 residues. Here the CDR3 reads CASSPSQGAGYTF. CDR3 DNA: TGTGCCAGCTCACCTTCGCAGGGGGCTGGCTACACCTTC.

This clone was observed a few times. The V call is TRBV2, the J call TRBJ2-7, with 9 bases fitting TRBD1. The germline V gene has CDR1 SNHLY and CDR2 FYNNEI. The CDR3 is made up of 13 amino acids. V gave up 6 bases and J gave up 2 bases; unmatched junction bases: 2. CDR3 protein: CASRRTGAYEQYF. CDR3 DNA: TGTGCCAGCAGGAGGACAGGGGCCTACGAGCAGTACTTC.

A few counts support this clone. The chain is built from TRBV5-1 and TRBJ2-1; 12 bases line up with TRBD2. Germline CDR1 is SGHRS and CDR2 is YFSETQ. The length of the CDR3 is 18 residues. After removal of 4 bases from V and 0 bases from J, the junction contained 8 bases not matched to a gene. CDR3 amino acids: CASSGGTSGPSSYNEQFF. The DNA for the CDR3 is TGCGCCAGCAGCGGAGGGACTAGCGGGCCCAGCTCCTACAATGAGCAGTTCTTC.

The chain recombines TRBV2 with TRBJ1-1, with D perhaps matching TRBD1 (5 bases). The V and J ends lost 6 bases and 4 bases respectively, with 9 bases between them. CDR1 SNHLY and CDR2 FYNNEI come from the germline V gene. This CDR3 has 12 amino acids. CDR3 in DNA: TGTGCCAGCAGCCGCGGGGGCACTGAAGCTTTCTTT. Its protein is CASSRGGTEAFF.

This clone has a handful of counts. The V call is TRBV19, the J call TRBJ2-7; 8 bases are shared with TRBD1. V lost 5 bases, J lost 5 bases, and 8 bases stayed unmatched. CDR1 is LNHDA, CDR2 SQIVND, per germline (reference sequence). This CDR3 spans 14 amino acids. This CDR3 is CASSSTGVRNEQYF. The CDR3 bases are TGTGCCAGTAGTTCGACAGGGGTTAGGAACGAGCAGTACTTC.

Written as DNA, the CDR3 is TGCGCCAGCAGCTTAACAGGGTTGAGCTACGAGCAGTACTTC. Protein: CASSLTGLSYEQYF. The chain joins TRBV5-1 to TRBJ2-7; a weak D match, TRBD1 (6 bases). Between the trimmed V and J ends, which lost 2 bases and 3 bases, there was a span of 12 bases. This CDR3 has 14 residues. The germline gives CDR1 SGHRS, CDR2 YFSETQ.

The chain employs TRBV21-1 and TRBJ1-5; the DNA was not compared with TRBD1, the D call given in the table. TRBV21-1 is labeled a pseudogene. The CDR3 totals 14 residues. The CDR3 loop reads CGSPSTGKNQPQHF. CDR3 sequence (DNA): TGTGGGAGCCCTTCGACAGGGAAGAATCAGCCCCAGCATTTT.

The V and J genes are TRBV30 and TRBJ1-5; 7 nucleotides match TRBD1. Germline V gene sequence: CDR1 GTSNPN, CDR2 SVGIG (reference sequence). This CDR3 region has 12 residues. With 2 bases clipped from V and 6 bases from J, the junction kept 1 base outside the gene matches. The CDR3 loop is CAWSRGLQPQHF. The DNA for the CDR3 is TGTGCCTGGAGTAGGGGGCTTCAGCCCCAGCATTTT.